This T cell receptor (beta chain) was recorded in a study of T cell responses to AZD1222 COVID-19 vaccine (dated by TCRdb to about 2021). Some background on the complete study: Because spike-specific TCR depth and breadth did not differ between the two schedules, AZD1222 recipients who got a second dose at roughly 4 weeks were pooled with those who got a second dose at roughly 12 weeks. Enrollment into the trials was organized by age into subgroups of 18-55, 56-69 and 70-plus years, and those subgroups contained approximately 160, 26 and 62 TCR-sequenced participants, respectively. TCR sequencing was performed for about 250 trial participants, of whom about 200 were given two doses of AZD1222 and around 25 were given two doses of MenACWY control vaccine.

Study-wide findings and limitations: A significant rise in spike-specific TCR breadth and depth was observed after two AZD1222 doses relative to day 0 and relative to MenACWY recipients. In the small 56-69-year group, the increase in depth fell short of significance, most likely because of low power. Most participants were white British and females outnumbered males, and the authors suggested that clonal diversity may have been underestimated. Conclusions about previously exposed vaccinees were limited because only a handful of AZD1222 recipients were SARS-CoV-2 seropositive at baseline. Because no day 14 peak-response samples were available, the repertoires could be characterized only after the peak T cell response. The whole spike protein was spanned by vaccine-associated CD4 TCRs, and dominant responses were seen in regions 160-218 and 743-854. Reportedly, almost half of the unique spike-specific TCRs recognized epitopes lying outside the regions that are mutated in the B.1.351 and B.1.1.7 variants.

The CDR3 regions of human TCRbeta chains were subjected to immunosequencing. Concerning the study's data processing: Repertoire TCRs were matched against a reference library of SARS-CoV-2-specific TCRs generated with the MIRA antigen-specificity platform. Breadth meant the fraction of unique TCRs that were SARS-CoV-2-associated, whereas depth meant the fraction of total T cells that were SARS-CoV-2-associated. Using the MIRA data, every spike-specific TCR was mapped to the spike region that the TCR reacted to and assigned to either a CD4 or a CD8 class. Log10-transformed breadth and depth values were compared by one-way ANOVA with Sidak's multiple comparisons tests. TCRdb took this table from immuneACCESS and kept in-frame rearrangements with V and J called. Such tables lack part of the clones; where checked against another copy, unresolved V genes explain under half of the gap, and the rest is unexplained. V and J calls and clone size are as listed in that table; D and trimming were resolved from the DNA. This sample comprises about 100,000 clones, 88% of them detected only once. Jointly, the top ten make up less than 3.5% of the sample.

With regard to this clone: The specificity of this receptor is unknown. No quality values exist for individual bases; no much larger clone is one base distant.

The cysteine opens and the phenylalanine closes a CDR3 of 17 amino acids. Only the CDR3 DNA is retained, 51 bases long and in frame from the first base. V was cut back by 2 bases and J by 0 bases, leaving a gap of 13 bases between them. Via the germline V gene, CDR1 is MGHRA and CDR2 YSYEKL. The time point label, read with the paper, signifies: baseline before first vaccination. Vaccinee samples were obtained from the UK trials COV001 and COV002, which included a single-blind randomized controlled phase 2/3 trial of AZD1222 (ChAdOx1 nCoV-19) in healthy adults. For TCRbeta chain sequencing, PBMC samples were collected from trial participants at day 0 and at day 28 after the second dose.

The TCR comes from an adult in good health. The sequences come from peripheral blood, collected on day 0 of AZD1222 vaccination. Recombination connected TRBV4-1 to TRBJ2-2; matching of 6 bases hints at TRBD2 as the D gene. The DNA reads as follows: TGCGCCAGCAGCCAACAGGGAGGATTCTCGAACACCGGGGAGCTGTTTTTT. Translated, it reads CASSQQGGFSNTGELFF.